This TCR beta chain was sequenced during a study of blood T cell repertoires in COVID-19. As for the study in general: Collection of acute and convalescent COVID-19 samples took place in the United States, Italy and Spain.

Germline V CDR1 and CDR2: MNHNY, SVGAGI (reference sequence). The CDR3 consists of 15 residues. Trimming removed 5 bases at V and 3 bases at J, with 17 bases between. This clone has a single count. Per the study methods: Reference gene primer amplification in the assay estimated nucleated cell counts. Here immunoSEQ multiplex PCR was the method, and the copy in TCRdb shows in-frame clones only, minus some. D and trimming were read from the DNA, whereas the V and J calls and clone size are those reported in that table. This table holds 200,000 to 300,000 clones, approximately 87% found once. Sequencing was performed on peripheral blood. This chain joins TRBV6-6 and TRBJ2-7; a weak D match, TRBD2 (5 bases). This TCR derives from a man between 60 and 75 years old with acute or convalescent COVID-19. For the CDR3, the DNA is TGTGCCAGCAGTATTTCAGCGCCGAGGGACTACGAGCAGTACTTC. Residues: CASSISAPRDYEQYF.